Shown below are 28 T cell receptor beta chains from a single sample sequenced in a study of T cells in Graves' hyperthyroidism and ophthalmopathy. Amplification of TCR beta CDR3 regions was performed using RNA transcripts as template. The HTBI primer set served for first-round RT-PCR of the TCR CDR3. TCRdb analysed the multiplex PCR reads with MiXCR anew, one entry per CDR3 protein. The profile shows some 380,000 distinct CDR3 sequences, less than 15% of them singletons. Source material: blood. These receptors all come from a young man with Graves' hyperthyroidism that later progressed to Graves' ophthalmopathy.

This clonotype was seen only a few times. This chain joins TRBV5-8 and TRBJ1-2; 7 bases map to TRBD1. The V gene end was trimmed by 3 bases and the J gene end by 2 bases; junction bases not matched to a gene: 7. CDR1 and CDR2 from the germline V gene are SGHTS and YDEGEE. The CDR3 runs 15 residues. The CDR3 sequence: CASSSRRGRNYGYTF. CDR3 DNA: TGTGCCAGCAGCTCTCGGAGGGGGCGGAACTATGGCTACACCTTC.

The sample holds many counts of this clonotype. In DNA, the CDR3 is TGTGCCAGCAGCTTAAGCGGGGTGAGCACAGATACGCAGTATTTT. As protein: CASSLSGVSTDTQYF. The chain links TRBV7-3 to TRBJ2-3; D may be TRBD2 (6 bases). This CDR3 is built from 15 residues. Germline loops: CDR1 SGHTA, CDR2 FQGTGA. V lost 1 base, J lost 0 bases, and 8 bases lay in between.

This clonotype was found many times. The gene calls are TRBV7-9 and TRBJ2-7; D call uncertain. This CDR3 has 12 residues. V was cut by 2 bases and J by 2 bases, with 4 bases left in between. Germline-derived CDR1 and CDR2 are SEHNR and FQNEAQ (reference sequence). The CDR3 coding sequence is TGTGCCAGCAGCTTACTCCCCTACGAGCAGTACTTC. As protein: CASSLLPYEQYF.

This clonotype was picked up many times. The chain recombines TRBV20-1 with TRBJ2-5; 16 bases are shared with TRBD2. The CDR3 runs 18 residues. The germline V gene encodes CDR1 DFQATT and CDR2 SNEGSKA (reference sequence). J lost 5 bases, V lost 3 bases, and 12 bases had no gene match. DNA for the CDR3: TGCAGTGCTAGTCCTGGGACTAGCGGGGGGGCCAATTTTGAGACCCAGTACTTC. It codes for CSASPGTSGGANFETQYF.

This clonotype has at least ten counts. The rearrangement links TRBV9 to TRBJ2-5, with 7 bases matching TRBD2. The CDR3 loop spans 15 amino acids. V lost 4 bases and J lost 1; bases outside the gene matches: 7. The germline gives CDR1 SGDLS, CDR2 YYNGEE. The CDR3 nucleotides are TGTGCCAGCAGCCCCACTAGCGACATCCAAGAGACCCAGTACTTC. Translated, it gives CASSPTSDIQETQYF.

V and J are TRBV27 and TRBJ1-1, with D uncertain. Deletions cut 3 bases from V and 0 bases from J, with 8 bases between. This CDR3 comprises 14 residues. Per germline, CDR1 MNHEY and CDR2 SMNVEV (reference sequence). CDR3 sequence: CASSLGYMNTEAFF. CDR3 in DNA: TGTGCCAGCAGTTTGGGGTACATGAACACTGAAGCTTTCTTT.

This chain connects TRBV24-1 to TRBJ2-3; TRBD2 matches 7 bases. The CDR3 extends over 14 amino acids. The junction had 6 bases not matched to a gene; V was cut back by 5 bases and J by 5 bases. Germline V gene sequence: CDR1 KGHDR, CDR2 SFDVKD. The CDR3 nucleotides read TGTGCCACCAGTGGAGGGGCTAGCGGAGATACGCAGTATTTT. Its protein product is CATSGGASGDTQYF.

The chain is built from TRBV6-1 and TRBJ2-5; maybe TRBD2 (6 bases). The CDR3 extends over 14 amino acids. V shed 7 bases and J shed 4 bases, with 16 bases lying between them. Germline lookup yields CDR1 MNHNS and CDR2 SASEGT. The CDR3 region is CASIRLRRGETQYF. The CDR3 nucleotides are TGTGCCAGCATTCGACTGAGGCGGGGAGAGACCCAGTACTTC.

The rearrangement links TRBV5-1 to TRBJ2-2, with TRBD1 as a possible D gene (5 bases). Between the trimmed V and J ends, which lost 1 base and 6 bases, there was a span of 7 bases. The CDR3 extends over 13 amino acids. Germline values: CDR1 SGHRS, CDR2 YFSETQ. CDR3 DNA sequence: TGCGCCAGCAGCTTGTTACAGGCCGGGGAGCTGTTTTTT. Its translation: CASSLLQAGELFF.

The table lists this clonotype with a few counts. CDR3 in amino acids: CASSPMGAAISPLHF. CDR3 nucleotide sequence: TGTGCCAGCAGCCCCATGGGGGCGGCAATATCACCCCTCCACTTT. This sequence joins TRBV7-9 and TRBJ1-6; D might be TRBD1 (6 bases). Germline V gives CDR1 SEHNR, CDR2 FQNEAQ (reference sequence). CDR3 size: 15 residues. Trimming shortened V by 5 bases and J by 10 bases, and 18 bases separated the two germline ends.

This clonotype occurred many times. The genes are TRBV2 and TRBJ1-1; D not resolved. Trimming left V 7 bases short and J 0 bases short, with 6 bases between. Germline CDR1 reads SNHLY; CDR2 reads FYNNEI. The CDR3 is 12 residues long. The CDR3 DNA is TGTGCCAGCATCAGACTGAACACTGAAGCTTTCTTT. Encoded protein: CASIRLNTEAFF.

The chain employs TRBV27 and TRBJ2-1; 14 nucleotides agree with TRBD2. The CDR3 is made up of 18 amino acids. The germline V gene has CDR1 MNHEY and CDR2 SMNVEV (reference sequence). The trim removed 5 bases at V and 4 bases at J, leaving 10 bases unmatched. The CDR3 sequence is CASSTRTSGGRLYNEQFF. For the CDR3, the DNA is TGTGCCAGCAGTACGAGGACTAGCGGGGGGAGATTGTACAATGAGCAGTTCTTC.

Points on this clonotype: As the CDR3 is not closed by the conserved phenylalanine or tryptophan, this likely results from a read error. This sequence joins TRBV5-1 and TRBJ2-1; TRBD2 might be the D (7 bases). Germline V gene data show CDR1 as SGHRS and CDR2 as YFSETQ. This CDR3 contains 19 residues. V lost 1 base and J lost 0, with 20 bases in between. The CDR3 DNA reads TGCGCCAGCAGCTTGTCCGGGGGTCCGGGGGGCCCCTCCTACAATGAGCAGTTCTCC. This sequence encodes CASSLSGGPGGPSYNEQFS.

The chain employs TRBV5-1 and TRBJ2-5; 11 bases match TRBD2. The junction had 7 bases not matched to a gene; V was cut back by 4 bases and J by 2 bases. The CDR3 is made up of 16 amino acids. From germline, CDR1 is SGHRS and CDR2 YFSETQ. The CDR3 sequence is CASSLQLAGVQETQYF. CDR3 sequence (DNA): TGCGCCAGCAGCCTTCAACTAGCGGGAGTACAAGAGACCCAGTACTTC.

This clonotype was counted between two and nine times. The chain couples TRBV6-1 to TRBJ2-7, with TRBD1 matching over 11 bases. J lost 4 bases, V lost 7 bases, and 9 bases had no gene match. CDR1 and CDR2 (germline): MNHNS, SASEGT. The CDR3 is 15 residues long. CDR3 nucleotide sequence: TGTGCCAGCATTCCAAGGGGACAGGGGGATTACGAGCAGTACTTC. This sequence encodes CASIPRGQGDYEQYF.

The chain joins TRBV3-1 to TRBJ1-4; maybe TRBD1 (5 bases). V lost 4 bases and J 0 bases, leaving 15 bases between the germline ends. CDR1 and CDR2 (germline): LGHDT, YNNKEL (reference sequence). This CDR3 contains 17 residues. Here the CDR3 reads CASSLHFGDPTNEKLFF. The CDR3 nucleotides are TGTGCCAGCAGCCTTCACTTCGGGGACCCAACTAATGAAAAACTGTTTTTT.

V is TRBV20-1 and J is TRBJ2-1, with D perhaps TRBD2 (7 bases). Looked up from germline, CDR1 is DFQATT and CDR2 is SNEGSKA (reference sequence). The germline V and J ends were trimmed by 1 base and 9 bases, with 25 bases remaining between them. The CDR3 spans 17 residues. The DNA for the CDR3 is TGCAGTGCTAGAGCCCTGGTTCCGGGGGGCCGCGGCAGTGAGCAGTTCTTC. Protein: CSARALVPGGRGSEQFF.

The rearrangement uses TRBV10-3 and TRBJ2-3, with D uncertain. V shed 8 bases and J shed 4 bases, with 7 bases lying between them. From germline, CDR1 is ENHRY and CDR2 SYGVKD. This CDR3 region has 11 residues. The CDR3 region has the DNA TGTGCCATCCGTTATGCAGATACGCAGTATTTT. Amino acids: CAIRYADTQYF.

In DNA form, the CDR3 reads TGTGCCAGCAGCCCCCGGGGGGGTCGCTCTGGGGCCAACGTCCTGACTTTC. It translates to CASSPRGGRSGANVLTF. The V gene is TRBV7-9, the J gene TRBJ2-6; TRBD2 matches at 8 bases. V was pared by 5 bases and J by 0 bases, with 6 bases of the junction left unmatched. The CDR3 has 17 residues. CDR1 and CDR2 from the germline V gene are SEHNR and FQNEAQ (reference sequence).

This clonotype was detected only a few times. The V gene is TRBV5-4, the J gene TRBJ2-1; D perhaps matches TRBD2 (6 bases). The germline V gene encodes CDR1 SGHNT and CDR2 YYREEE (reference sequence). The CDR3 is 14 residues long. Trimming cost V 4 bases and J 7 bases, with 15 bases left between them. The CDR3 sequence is CASSLRDLGNEQFF. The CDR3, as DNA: TGTGCCAGCAGCCTCCGGGACTTGGGGAATGAGCAGTTCTTC.

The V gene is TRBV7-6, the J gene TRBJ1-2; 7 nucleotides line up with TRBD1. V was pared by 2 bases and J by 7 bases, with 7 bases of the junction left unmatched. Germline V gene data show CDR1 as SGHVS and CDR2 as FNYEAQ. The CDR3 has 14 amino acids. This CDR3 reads CASSLFLQGSGYTF. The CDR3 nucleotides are TGTGCCAGCAGCTTATTCTTACAGGGGAGTGGCTACACCTTC.

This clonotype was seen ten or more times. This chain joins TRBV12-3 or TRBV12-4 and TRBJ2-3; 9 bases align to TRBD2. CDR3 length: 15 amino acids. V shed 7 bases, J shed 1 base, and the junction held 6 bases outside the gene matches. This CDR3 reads CASTFSGGGTDTQYF. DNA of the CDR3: TGTGCCAGCACCTTTAGCGGGGGCGGCACAGATACGCAGTATTTT.

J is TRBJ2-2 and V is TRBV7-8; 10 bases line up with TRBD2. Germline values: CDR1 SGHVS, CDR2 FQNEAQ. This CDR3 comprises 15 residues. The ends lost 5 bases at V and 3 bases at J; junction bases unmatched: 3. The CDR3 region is CASSQAGGDTGELFF. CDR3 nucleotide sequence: TGTGCCAGCAGCCAAGCGGGGGGGGACACCGGGGAGCTGTTTTTT. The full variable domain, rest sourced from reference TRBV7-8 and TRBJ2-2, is GAGVSQSPRYKVAKRGQDVALRCDPISGHVSLFWYQQALGQGPEFLTYFQNEAQLDKSGLPSDRFFAERPEGSVSTLKIQRTQQEDSAVYLCASSQAGGDTGELFFGEGSRLTVL.

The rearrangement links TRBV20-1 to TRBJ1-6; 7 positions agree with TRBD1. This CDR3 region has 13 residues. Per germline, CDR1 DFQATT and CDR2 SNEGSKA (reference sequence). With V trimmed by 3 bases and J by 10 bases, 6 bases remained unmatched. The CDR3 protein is CSARAQGGSPLHF. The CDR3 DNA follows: TGCAGTGCTAGGGCCCAGGGGGGCTCACCCCTCCACTTT.

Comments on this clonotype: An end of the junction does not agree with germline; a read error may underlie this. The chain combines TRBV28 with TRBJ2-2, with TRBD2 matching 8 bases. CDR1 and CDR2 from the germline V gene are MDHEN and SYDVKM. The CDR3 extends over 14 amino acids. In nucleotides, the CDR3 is TGTGCCAGCAGTTTCAGTGGGGGAGCGGGGGAGCTGGTTTTT. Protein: CASSFSGGAGELVF.

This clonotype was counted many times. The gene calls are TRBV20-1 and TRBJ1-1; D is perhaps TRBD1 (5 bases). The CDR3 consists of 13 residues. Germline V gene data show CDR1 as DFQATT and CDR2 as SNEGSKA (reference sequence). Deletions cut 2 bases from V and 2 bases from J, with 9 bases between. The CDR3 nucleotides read TGCAGTGCTAGATACGGGGGTAACACTGAAGCTTTCTTT. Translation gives CSARYGGNTEAFF.

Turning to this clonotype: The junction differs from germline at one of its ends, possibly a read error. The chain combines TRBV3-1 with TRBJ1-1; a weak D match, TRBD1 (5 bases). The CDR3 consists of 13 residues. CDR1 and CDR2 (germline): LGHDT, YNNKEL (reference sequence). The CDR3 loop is CASSQAGIAEAFF. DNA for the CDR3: TGTGCCAGCAGTCAAGCAGGGATCGCTGAAGCTTTCTTT. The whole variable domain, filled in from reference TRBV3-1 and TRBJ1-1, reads DTAVSQTPKYLVTQMGNDKSIKCEQNLGHDTMYWYKQDSKKFLKIMFSYNNKELIINETVPNRFSPKSPDKAHLNLHINSLELGDSAVYFCASSQAGIAEAFFGQGTRLTVV.

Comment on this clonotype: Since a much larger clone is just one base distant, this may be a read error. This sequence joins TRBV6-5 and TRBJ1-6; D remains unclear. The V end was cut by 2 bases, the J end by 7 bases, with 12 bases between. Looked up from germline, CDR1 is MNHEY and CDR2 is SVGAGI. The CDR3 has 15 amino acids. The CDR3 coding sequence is TGTGCCAGCAGTTACGGATGGGAGCCGAATTCACCCCTCCACTTT. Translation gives CASSYGWEPNSPLHF.